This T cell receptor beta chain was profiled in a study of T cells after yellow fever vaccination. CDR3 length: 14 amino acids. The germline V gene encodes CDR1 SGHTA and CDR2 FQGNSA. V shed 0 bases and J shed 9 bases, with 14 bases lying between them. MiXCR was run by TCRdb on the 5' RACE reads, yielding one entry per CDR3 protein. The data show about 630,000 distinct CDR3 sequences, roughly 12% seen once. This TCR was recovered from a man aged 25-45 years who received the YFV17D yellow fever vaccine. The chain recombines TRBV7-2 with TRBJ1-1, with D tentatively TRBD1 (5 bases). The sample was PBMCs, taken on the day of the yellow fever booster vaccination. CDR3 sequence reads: CASSLALQGIKAFF. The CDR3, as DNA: TGTGCCAGCAGCTTAGCCCTTCAGGGAATCAAAGCTTTCTTT.